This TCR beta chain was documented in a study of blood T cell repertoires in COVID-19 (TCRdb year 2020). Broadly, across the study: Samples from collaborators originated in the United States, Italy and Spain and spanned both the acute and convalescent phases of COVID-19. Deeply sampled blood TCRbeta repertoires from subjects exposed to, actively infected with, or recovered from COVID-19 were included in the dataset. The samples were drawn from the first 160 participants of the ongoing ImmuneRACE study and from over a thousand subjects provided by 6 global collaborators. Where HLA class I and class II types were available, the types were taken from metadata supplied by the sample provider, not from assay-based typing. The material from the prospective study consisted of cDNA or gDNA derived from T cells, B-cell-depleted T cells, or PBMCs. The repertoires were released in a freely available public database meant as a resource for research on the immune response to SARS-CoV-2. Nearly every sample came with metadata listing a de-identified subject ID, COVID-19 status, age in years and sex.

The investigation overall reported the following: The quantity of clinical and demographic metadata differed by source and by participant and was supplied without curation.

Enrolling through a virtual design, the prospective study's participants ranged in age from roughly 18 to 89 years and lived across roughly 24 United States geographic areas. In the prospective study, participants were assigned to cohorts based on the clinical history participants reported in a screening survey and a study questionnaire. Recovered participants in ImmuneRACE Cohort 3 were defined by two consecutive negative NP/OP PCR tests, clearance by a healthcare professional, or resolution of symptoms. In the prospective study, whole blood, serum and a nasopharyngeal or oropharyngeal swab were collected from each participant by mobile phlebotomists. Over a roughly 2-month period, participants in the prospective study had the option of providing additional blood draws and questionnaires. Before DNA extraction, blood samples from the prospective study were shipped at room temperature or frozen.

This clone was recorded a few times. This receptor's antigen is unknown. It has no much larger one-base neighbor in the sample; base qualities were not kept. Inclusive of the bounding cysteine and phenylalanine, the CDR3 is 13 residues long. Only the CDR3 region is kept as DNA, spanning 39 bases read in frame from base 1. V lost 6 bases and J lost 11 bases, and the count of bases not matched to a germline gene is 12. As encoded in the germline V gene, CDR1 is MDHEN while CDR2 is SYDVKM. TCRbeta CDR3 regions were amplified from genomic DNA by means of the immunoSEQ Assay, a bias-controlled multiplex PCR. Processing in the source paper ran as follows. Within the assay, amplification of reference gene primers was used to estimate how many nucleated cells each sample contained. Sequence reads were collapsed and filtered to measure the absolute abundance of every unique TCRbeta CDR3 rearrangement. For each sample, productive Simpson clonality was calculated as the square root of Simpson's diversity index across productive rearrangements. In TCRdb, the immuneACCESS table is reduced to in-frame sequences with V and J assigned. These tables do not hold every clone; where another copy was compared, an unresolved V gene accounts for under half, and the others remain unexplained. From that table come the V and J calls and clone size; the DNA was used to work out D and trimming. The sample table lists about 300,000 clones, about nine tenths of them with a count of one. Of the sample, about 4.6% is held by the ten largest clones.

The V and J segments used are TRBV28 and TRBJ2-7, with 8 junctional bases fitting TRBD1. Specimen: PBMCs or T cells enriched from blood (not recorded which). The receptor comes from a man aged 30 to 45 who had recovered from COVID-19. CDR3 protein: CASSYTGGLLEYF. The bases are TGTGCCAGCAGCTATACAGGGGGTCTTTTAGAGTACTTC.